The 2 T cell receptor beta chains reported below all come from one sample, sequenced in a study of blood T cell repertoires in COVID-19. The table came from immunoSEQ multiplex PCR; TCRdb's copy has only in-frame clones and leaves some out. This table holds tens of thousands of clones, 82% found once. Material for sequencing was peripheral blood. These TCRs come from a human donor in a cohort sampled during active COVID-19.

This chain joins TRBV5-4 and TRBJ2-7, with TRBD1 matching 11 bases. Trimming cost V 8 bases and J 3 bases; bases outside gene matches: 7. Germline CDR1 SGHNT, CDR2 YYREEE (reference sequence). This CDR3 is built from 14 residues. Written as DNA, the CDR3 is TGTGCCAGTGGGATGGGACAGGGGGTCTACGAGCAGTACTTC. Translated, it gives CASGMGQGVYEQYF.

This sequence joins TRBV30 and TRBJ1-5; 7 positions match TRBD1. CDR3 length equals 14 residues. Germline values: CDR1 GTSNPN, CDR2 SVGIG (reference sequence). V was pared by 3 bases and J by 6 bases, with 8 bases of the junction left unmatched. CDR3 in amino acids: CAWSVQGGGQPQHF. The CDR3 nucleotides are TGTGCCTGGAGCGTACAAGGGGGCGGTCAGCCCCAGCATTTT.